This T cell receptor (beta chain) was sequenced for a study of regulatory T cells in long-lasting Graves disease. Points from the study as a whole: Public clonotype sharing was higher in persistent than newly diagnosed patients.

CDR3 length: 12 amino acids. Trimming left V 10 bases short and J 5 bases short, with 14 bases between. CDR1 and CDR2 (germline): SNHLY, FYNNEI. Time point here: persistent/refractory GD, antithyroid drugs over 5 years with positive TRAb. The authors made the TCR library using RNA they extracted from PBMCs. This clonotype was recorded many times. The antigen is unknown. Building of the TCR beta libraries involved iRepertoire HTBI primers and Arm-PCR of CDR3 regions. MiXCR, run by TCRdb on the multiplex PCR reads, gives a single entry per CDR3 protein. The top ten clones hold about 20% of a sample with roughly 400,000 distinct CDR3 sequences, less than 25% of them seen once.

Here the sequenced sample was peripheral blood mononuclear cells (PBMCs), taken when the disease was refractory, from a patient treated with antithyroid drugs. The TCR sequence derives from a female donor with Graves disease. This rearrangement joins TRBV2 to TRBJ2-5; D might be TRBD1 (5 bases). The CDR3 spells CATRGPRETQYF. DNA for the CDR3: TGTGCCACAAGGGGCCCGAGGGAGACCCAGTACTTC. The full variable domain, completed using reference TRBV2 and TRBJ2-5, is EPEVTQTPSHQVTQMGQEVILRCVPISNHLYFYWYRQILGQKVEFLVSFYNNEISEKSEIFDDQFSVERPDGSNFTLKIRSTKLEDSAMYFCATRGPRETQYFGPGTRLLVL.